A single sample gave rise to the 32 T cell receptor beta chains below, sequenced in a study of blood T cell repertoires in COVID-19. The table came from immunoSEQ multiplex PCR; TCRdb's copy has only in-frame clones and leaves some out. The sample contains some 100,000 clones, over 75% of which appear only once. Input material: peripheral blood. These receptors were obtained from a woman aged 45-59 years with acute or convalescent COVID-19.

The chain recombines TRBV19 with TRBJ1-6; 7 bases agree with TRBD1. Germline lookup yields CDR1 LNHDA and CDR2 SQIVND (reference sequence). V shed 8 bases and J 4 bases; nucleotides not matched to a gene: 2. The CDR3 totals 13 residues. The CDR3 nucleotides read TGTGCCAGTCAGGGACAGTATAATTCACCCCTCCACTTT. Protein: CASQGQYNSPLHF.

This chain links TRBV11-1 with TRBJ1-4; D remains unclear. Germline lookup yields CDR1 SGHAT and CDR2 FQDESV (reference sequence). The V end was cut by 5 bases, the J end by 0 bases, with 13 bases between. CDR3 length equals 16 residues. The DNA for the CDR3 is TGTGCCAGCAGCCCAGTGGAGACTCCAACTAATGAAAAACTGTTTTTT. Residues: CASSPVETPTNEKLFF.

The chain carries TRBV7-8 and TRBJ2-7; 8 bases fit TRBD1. The CDR3 length is 16 residues. Per the germline V gene, CDR1 is SGHVS and CDR2 is FQNEAQ. V shed 3 bases and J 1 base; nucleotides not matched to a gene: 8. The CDR3 DNA follows: TGTGCCAGCAGCTTCCGCACGGACAGGGCATCCTACGAGCAGTACTTC. Translated, it gives CASSFRTDRASYEQYF.

This clone has just a few counts. The chain carries TRBV12-3 or TRBV12-4 and TRBJ1-1, with TRBD1 identical over 9 bases. With 5 bases clipped from V and 5 bases from J, the junction kept 3 bases outside the gene matches. This CDR3 is built from 13 residues. CDR3 coding DNA: TGTGCCAGCAGTCGACAGGGGGGGACTGAAGCTTTCTTT. It specifies CASSRQGGTEAFF.

V and J are TRBV5-1 and TRBJ1-3, with 8 bases matching TRBD1. Trimming removed 0 bases from V and 8 bases from J; junction bases left unmatched: 4. This CDR3 comprises 14 residues. Germline V gene sequence: CDR1 SGHRS, CDR2 YFSETQ. This CDR3 reads CASSLVTGDDTIYF. CDR3 nucleotides: TGCGCCAGCAGCTTGGTGACAGGGGATGACACCATATATTTT.

The chain employs TRBV3-1 (or the pseudogene TRBV3-2) and TRBJ1-3; no clear D. CDR3 size: 16 residues. V lost 2 bases and J lost 0, with 11 bases in between. Germline V gene sequence: CDR1 LGHDT, CDR2 YNNKEL (reference sequence). In nucleotides, the CDR3 is TGTGCCAGCAGCCAAATTCACCGAGGCTCTGGAAACACCATATATTTT. It yields the protein CASSQIHRGSGNTIYF.

The chain uses TRBV6-1 and TRBJ2-1; D unresolved. The CDR3 consists of 13 residues. Germline V gives CDR1 MNHNS, CDR2 SASEGT. V shed 3 bases and J shed 6 bases, with 9 bases lying between them. CDR3 sequence (DNA): TGTGCCAGCAGTGAGCTAGTTAGCAATGAGCAGTTCTTC. It is translated as CASSELVSNEQFF.

The gene calls are TRBV6-6 and TRBJ1-1, with D hard to call. V shed 2 bases and J shed 8 bases, with 12 bases lying between them. This CDR3 contains 13 residues. Germline CDR1 and CDR2: MNHNY and SVGAGI (reference sequence). This CDR3 reads CASSYPGFLEAFF. The DNA of the CDR3 is TGTGCCAGCAGTTACCCAGGATTCTTAGAAGCTTTCTTT.

This sequence joins TRBV18 and TRBJ2-3; 9 bases line up with TRBD1. The CDR3 runs to 16 residues. Germline assignment: CDR1 KGHSH and CDR2 LQKENI. J was trimmed by 5 bases and V by 6 bases; bases with no gene match: 12. CDR3: CASSPSWGQGGDTQYF. The CDR3 DNA is TGTGCCAGCTCGCCCTCCTGGGGACAGGGAGGAGATACGCAGTATTTT.

A few counts support this clone. The CDR3 protein is CASSLQGQVEVGANEKLFF. The CDR3 DNA is TGTGCCAGCAGCCTGCAGGGACAGGTTGAAGTGGGGGCTAATGAAAAACTGTTTTTT. The gene calls are TRBV4-2 and TRBJ1-4; 8 bases match TRBD1. The ends lost 4 bases at V and 3 bases at J; junction bases unmatched: 16. Germline V gives CDR1 LGHNA, CDR2 YNFKEQ. The length of the CDR3 is 19 residues.

The V gene is TRBV25-1, the J gene TRBJ1-5; a weak D match, TRBD1 (6 bases). This CDR3 is 15 amino acids long. Looked up from germline, CDR1 is MGHDK and CDR2 is SYGVNS. Deletions cut 2 bases from V and 3 bases from J, with 11 bases between. The CDR3 coding sequence is TGTGCCAGCAGTGAAGGTCAGGGGAACAATCAGCCCCAGCATTTT. Translating it yields CASSEGQGNNQPQHF.

This sequence joins TRBV5-6 and TRBJ1-1; the D is unclear. The V end lost 4 bases, the J end lost 6 bases, and 16 bases lay between the germline ends. CDR3 length: 14 residues. Germline V lookup: CDR1 SGHDT, CDR2 YYEEEE. This CDR3 reads CASSLGWAVSEAFF. CDR3 nucleotide sequence: TGTGCCAGCAGCCTTGGGTGGGCAGTCTCTGAAGCTTTCTTT.

The chain couples TRBV5-1 to TRBJ1-3; TRBD1 matches at 7 bases. After removal of 6 bases from V and 0 bases from J, the junction contained 9 bases not matched to a gene. The CDR3 consists of 16 residues. Germline V lookup: CDR1 SGHRS, CDR2 YFSETQ. The CDR3 nucleotides read TGCGCCAGCACCCGGGACAGCAGAGACTCTGGAAACACCATATATTTT. Residues: CASTRDSRDSGNTIYF.

The V and J genes are TRBV6-2 or TRBV6-3 and TRBJ2-2, with D perhaps matching TRBD2 (5 bases). The V end was cut by 2 bases, the J end by 3 bases, with 16 bases between. CDR1 is MNHEY and CDR2 is SVGEGT in the germline V gene. There are 17 residues in the CDR3. CDR3 coding DNA: TGTGCCAGCAGTTACAGCGTTAGTGGGCGGGACACCGGGGAGCTGTTTTTT. Amino acid sequence: CASSYSVSGRDTGELFF.

This chain links TRBV20-1 with TRBJ1-2; D is uncertain. Germline CDR1 DFQATT, CDR2 SNEGSKA (reference sequence). This CDR3 comprises 11 residues. CDR3 coding DNA: TGCGGCGGATGGATTGAGAGTGGCTACACCTTC. Protein: CGGWIESGYTF.

This clone was counted a single time. The V call is TRBV7-3, the J call TRBJ1-5; tentatively, D is TRBD1 (5 bases). V shed 5 bases and J shed 4 bases, with 12 bases lying between them. Germline V gene sequence: CDR1 SGHTA, CDR2 FQGTGA. The CDR3 consists of 14 residues. The chain's CDR3 is CASSPSGGNQPQHF. DNA for the CDR3: TGTGCCAGCAGCCCCAGCGGGGGGAATCAGCCCCAGCATTTT.

This clone was observed a few times. This chain joins TRBV11-1 and TRBJ1-1; 7 bases line up with TRBD1. The CDR3 contains 13 residues. CDR1 is SGHAT, CDR2 FQDESV, per germline (reference sequence). The V gene end was trimmed by 5 bases and the J gene end by 7 bases; junction bases not matched to a gene: 7. The CDR3 coding sequence is TGTGCCAGCAGCGAACAGGGGATGAGTGAAGCTTTCTTT. It specifies CASSEQGMSEAFF.

V is TRBV24-1 and J is TRBJ2-1, with TRBD2 as a possible D gene (5 bases). CDR3 length: 17 amino acids. CDR1 and CDR2 (germline): KGHDR, SFDVKD. V dropped 5 bases and J dropped 2 bases, with 18 bases sitting between them. The DNA of the CDR3 is TGTGCCACCAGTGCCCAAGTAGGTGTTAGCGCCTACAATGAGCAGTTCTTC. Its translation is CATSAQVGVSAYNEQFF.

This rearrangement joins TRBV30 to TRBJ2-1, with TRBD2 identical over 10 bases. After removal of 0 bases from V and 10 bases from J, the junction contained 6 bases not matched to a gene. The CDR3 covers 14 residues. Germline CDR1 GTSNPN, CDR2 SVGIG (reference sequence). As DNA, the CDR3 is TGTGCCTGGAGTGTGGTTAGCGGGGGGACCGAGCAGTTCTTC. Amino acids: CAWSVVSGGTEQFF.

The J gene is TRBJ2-1, the V gene TRBV3-1 (or the pseudogene TRBV3-2), with 7 nucleotides matching TRBD1. V gave up 0 bases and J gave up 2 bases; unmatched junction bases: 4. The CDR3 consists of 16 residues. From germline, CDR1 is LGHDT and CDR2 YNNKEL (reference sequence). DNA for the CDR3: TGTGCCAGCAGCCAAGAAGGGGGCTCTACCTACAATGAGCAGTTCTTC. It specifies CASSQEGGSTYNEQFF.

This chain uses TRBV5-1 with TRBJ1-1; D is undetermined. The V and J ends lost 3 bases and 1 base respectively, with 16 bases between them. In germline, CDR1 is SGHRS, CDR2 YFSETQ. The CDR3 extends over 16 amino acids. CDR3 nucleotides: TGCGCCAGCAGCTCCATGCCTTCCGGGGAGAACACTGAAGCTTTCTTT. It translates to CASSSMPSGENTEAFF.

This chain links TRBV3-1 (or the pseudogene TRBV3-2) with TRBJ2-1; D is undetermined. V lost 4 bases and J lost 4, with 5 bases in between. Per germline, CDR1 LGHDT and CDR2 YNNKEL (reference sequence). CDR3 length: 12 amino acids. The CDR3 sequence: CASSRGYNEQFF. CDR3 DNA sequence: TGTGCCAGCAGCCGCGGTTACAATGAGCAGTTCTTC.

This clone was counted a few times. The genes are TRBV19 and TRBJ1-6, with D maybe TRBD1 (5 bases). Germline CDR1 reads LNHDA; CDR2 reads SQIVND (reference sequence). The CDR3 extends over 13 amino acids. Trimming removed 6 bases at V and 10 bases at J, with 13 bases between. DNA for the CDR3: TGTGCCAGTAGCGAAGGAGGGGAATCACCCCTCCACTTT. Translation: CASSEGGESPLHF.

The J gene is TRBJ1-2, the V gene TRBV12-3 or TRBV12-4; D possibly corresponds to TRBD1 (5 bases). This CDR3 is built from 12 residues. With 5 bases removed from V and 4 bases from J, the gap between germline ends came to 8 bases. CDR3 nucleotide sequence: TGTGCCAGCAGTGAAGGGGCCTATGGCTACACCTTC. This gives the protein CASSEGAYGYTF.

The V and J genes are TRBV7-3 and TRBJ2-2, with a possible D match to TRBD1 (6 bases). There are 16 residues in the CDR3. The V gene lost 5 bases and the J gene lost 0 bases, with 13 bases spanning the gap. Germline CDR1 reads SGHTA; CDR2 reads FQGTGA. The CDR3 region has the DNA TGTGCCAGCAGCCCCGGGACACAAACGAACACCGGGGAGCTGTTTTTT. It translates to CASSPGTQTNTGELFF.

The rearrangement uses TRBV6-5 and TRBJ1-6; D gene unclear. The germline V gene has CDR1 MNHEY and CDR2 SVGAGI. Trimming took 4 bases from V and 2 from J, leaving 9 bases between them. The CDR3 contains 15 residues. CDR3 DNA: TGTGCCAGCAGTTCGACCGGGACCTATAATTCACCCCTCCACTTT. Its protein product is CASSSTGTYNSPLHF.

The rearrangement links TRBV18 to TRBJ1-1; D is unclear. The germline V gene has CDR1 KGHSH and CDR2 LQKENI. Between the trimmed V and J ends, which lost 5 bases and 0 bases, there was a span of 7 bases. CDR3 length: 13 residues. CDR3 in DNA: TGTGCCAGCTCATCGGGAATGAACACTGAAGCTTTCTTT. Protein product: CASSSGMNTEAFF.

This chain connects TRBV4-2 to TRBJ1-4, with TRBD1 identical over 11 bases. The germline V gene encodes CDR1 LGHNA and CDR2 YNFKEQ. V lost 4 bases, J lost 2 bases, and 9 bases stayed unmatched. There are 18 residues in the CDR3. CDR3 in amino acids: CASSPGMGQGGTNEKLFF. For the CDR3, the DNA is TGTGCCAGCAGCCCCGGTATGGGACAGGGGGGCACTAATGAAAAACTGTTTTTT.

This rearrangement joins TRBV7-3 to TRBJ1-1, with D possibly TRBD1 on 6 matching bases. The CDR3 is made up of 13 amino acids. Germline CDR1 and CDR2: SGHTA and FQGTGA. Trimming removed 4 bases from V and 6 bases from J, with 12 bases in between. CDR3 sequence (DNA): TGTGCCAGCAGCTCAGAACAGGGAGCTGAAGCTTTCTTT. This codes for CASSSEQGAEAFF.

The rearrangement links TRBV15 to TRBJ1-5; D possibly corresponds to TRBD1 (5 bases). Trimming removed 1 base at V and 6 bases at J, with 19 bases between. Per germline, CDR1 LNHNV and CDR2 YYDKDF (reference sequence). This CDR3 spans 17 amino acids. The CDR3 DNA is TGTGCCACCAGCAGAGTTGGTGGGGGGGGTCAGGCTCAGCCCCAGCATTTT. Protein sequence: CATSRVGGGGQAQPQHF.

The chain joins TRBV18 to TRBJ1-3; no firm D call. Trimming pared 4 bases from V and 5 bases from J, leaving 18 bases between. The CDR3 spans 16 residues. The germline V gene has CDR1 KGHSH and CDR2 LQKENI. The CDR3 region has the DNA TGTGCCAGCTCACTTCCAGCCGTGGGCGCGAGAAACACCATATATTTT. Amino acids: CASSLPAVGARNTIYF.

This clone was detected only a few times. The chain is built from TRBV15 and TRBJ1-1, with a possible D match to TRBD1 (6 bases). V shed 3 bases and J shed 11 bases, with 13 bases lying between them. The V gene's germline CDR1 is LNHNV and CDR2 YYDKDF (reference sequence). The CDR3 spans 12 residues. CDR3: CATSRTGRGAFF. CDR3 DNA: TGTGCCACCAGCAGGACAGGCCGAGGGGCTTTCTTT.